The present T cell receptor (beta chain) was sequenced within a study of T-cell reconstitution after alpha-beta-depleted transplantation in children. CDR3 length: 15 amino acids. The ends were cut back, 6 bases at V and 5 bases at J, with 17 bases in the middle. CDR1 MNHEY and CDR2 SMNVEV come from the germline V gene (reference sequence). Regarding the study as a whole: It was newly produced T cells that mostly accounted for T-cell counts and diversity one year after transplant. Reports say that about two months after transplant, the alpha-beta T cells came out of several hundred graft clones that had expanded. The study traced high day-60 TCRbeta diversity in some patients to surviving recipient T cells and thymic progenitors.

Regarding this clonotype: Its matching antigen is unknown.

Using unique molecular identifiers, the investigators prepared the TCRbeta library. TCRdb ran MiXCR on the PCR reads and lists one entry per CDR3 protein. The repertoire holds almost 250,000 distinct CDR3 sequences, with about 25% as singletons. The origin of this receptor is a girl between 2 and 10 years old with Fanconi anemia, due to receive a stem cell transplant. Sequencing was performed on PBMCs, taken before TCRalphabeta/CD19-depleted stem cell transplant. This chain links TRBV27 with TRBJ2-4, with D perhaps matching TRBD1 or TRBD2 (5 bases each). In DNA, the CDR3 is TGTGCCAGCAGGGCAGGGTGGCGGGCCCAAAACATTCAGTACTTC. Translation gives CASRAGWRAQNIQYF.